Below, one T cell receptor beta chain is given with its context. Its antigen remains unidentified. Some clones are missing from TCRdb's copy, which holds only in-frame ones; the method was immunoSEQ multiplex PCR. The sample has about 60,000 clones; about 90% are singletons. V was pared by 2 bases and J by 12 bases, with 8 bases between. Germline CDR1 and CDR2: MGHRA and YSYEKL. The CDR3 contains 12 residues. The time point was: cycle 4 day 1 (C4D1), after five to seven weeks of nivolumab. Every patient had relapsed following autologous stem cell transplantation, and cohorts differed in brentuximab vedotin exposure. The data stem from a study of PD-1 blockade in classical Hodgkin lymphoma. Study-level background: A 3 mg/kg intravenous dose of nivolumab was received by patients every 2 weeks. Whole-study findings and limits: Patients with a complete response exhibited baseline diversity comparable to newly diagnosed patients.

This clonotype was obtained from a human donor with classical Hodgkin lymphoma. J is TRBJ1-6 and V is TRBV4-1; D is ambiguous. The sequencing here drew on peripheral blood mononuclear cells (PBMCs), taken before the fourth cycle of nivolumab. CDR3 amino acids: CASSQPLEPLHF. CDR3 in DNA: TGCGCCAGCAGCCAACCCCTGGAACCCCTCCACTTT.